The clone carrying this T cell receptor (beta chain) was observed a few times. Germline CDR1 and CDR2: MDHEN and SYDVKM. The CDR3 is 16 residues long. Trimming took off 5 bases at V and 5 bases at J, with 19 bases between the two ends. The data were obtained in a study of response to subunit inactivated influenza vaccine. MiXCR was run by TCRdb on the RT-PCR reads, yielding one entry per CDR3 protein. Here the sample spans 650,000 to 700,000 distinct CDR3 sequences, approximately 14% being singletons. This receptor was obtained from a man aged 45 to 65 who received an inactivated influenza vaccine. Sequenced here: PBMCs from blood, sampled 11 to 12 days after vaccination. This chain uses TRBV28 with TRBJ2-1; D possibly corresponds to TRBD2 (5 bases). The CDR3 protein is CASSPILSSAHNEQFF. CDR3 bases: TGTGCCAGCAGTCCCATTTTAAGTAGCGCGCACAATGAGCAGTTCTTC.